Shown below are 6 T cell receptor beta chains from a single sample sequenced in a study of blood T cell repertoires in COVID-19. Libraries were prepared by immunoSEQ multiplex PCR; TCRdb keeps only in-frame clonotypes and omits some of them. The data contain 300,000 to 400,000 clones, roughly 89% of them singletons. Sequencing was done on a sample of peripheral blood. The receptors derive from a man under 40 with COVID-19, enrolled during active disease.

This chain joins TRBV7-8 and TRBJ2-7; unclear D gene. The CDR3 runs to 13 residues. Trimming took 2 bases from V and 3 from J, leaving 8 bases between them. Per the germline V gene, CDR1 is SGHVS and CDR2 is FQNEAQ. CDR3 sequence: CASSLTQYYEQYF. As DNA, the CDR3 is TGTGCCAGCAGCTTAACACAGTACTACGAGCAGTACTTC.

This clone was recorded only once. This sequence joins TRBV3-1 (or the pseudogene TRBV3-2) and TRBJ2-1; perhaps TRBD1 as D (5 bases). V gave up 0 bases and J gave up 2 bases, with 11 bases separating them. The CDR3 contains 16 residues. Germline V gene data show CDR1 as LGHDT and CDR2 as YNNKEL (reference sequence). CDR3 nucleotides: TGTGCCAGCAGCCAAGAAGGGGCAGGGCCCTACAATGAGCAGTTCTTC. Translating it yields CASSQEGAGPYNEQFF.

This chain connects TRBV4-3 to TRBJ2-7, with 7 bases that match TRBD1. Germline CDR1 LGHNA, CDR2 YSLEER. J was trimmed by 6 bases and V by 2 bases; bases with no gene match: 16. This CDR3 region has 17 residues. CDR3 nucleotides: TGCGCCAGCAGCCAAACTCAAGACAGGGCTTCCTCGGGCGAGCAGTACTTC. Translation: CASSQTQDRASSGEQYF.

The chain recombines TRBV5-1 with TRBJ1-1, with TRBD1 matching 12 bases. This CDR3 has 16 amino acids. V gave up 0 bases and J gave up 2 bases; unmatched junction bases: 2. In germline, CDR1 is SGHRS, CDR2 YFSETQ. The CDR3 DNA reads TGCGCCAGCAGCTTGGTGGGACAGGGGGCAAACACTGAAGCTTTCTTT. Its translation is CASSLVGQGANTEAFF. The variable domain in full, with the rest retrieved from reference TRBV5-1 and TRBJ1-1, is KAGVTQTPRYLIKTRGQQVTLSCSPISGHRSVSWYQQTPGQGLQFLFEYFSETQRNKGNFPGRFSGRQFSNSRSEMNVSTLELGDSALYLCASSLVGQGANTEAFFGQGTRLTVV.

The gene calls are TRBV6-2 or TRBV6-3 and TRBJ1-5; TRBD1 is a possible D gene (6 bases). The CDR3 runs 14 residues. The germline V and J ends were trimmed by 3 bases and 6 bases, with 12 bases remaining between them. Germline V lookup: CDR1 MNHEY, CDR2 SVGEGT. The CDR3 region is CASSYGGAVQPQHF. The CDR3 DNA follows: TGTGCCAGCAGTTATGGGGGGGCAGTTCAGCCCCAGCATTTT.

The V gene is TRBV10-3, the J gene TRBJ1-4, with a possible D match to TRBD1 (6 bases). Deletions cut 5 bases from V and 2 bases from J, with 24 bases between. This CDR3 region has 19 residues. The germline gives CDR1 ENHRY, CDR2 SYGVKD. This CDR3 is CAISPTPLQGERTNEKLFF. CDR3 coding DNA: TGTGCCATCAGTCCCACACCTCTACAGGGTGAGCGCACTAATGAAAAACTGTTTTTT.